This TCR beta chain emerged from a study of cytomegalovirus exposure and HLA in healthy donors. General study findings and limits: In a later analysis, a missense DCLRE1C variant was linked to TCR beta V- and J-gene trimming. According to an earlier analysis, most TCR beta V segments yielded productive rearrangements about 90% or about 30% of the time.

All the people who gave samples were healthy bone marrow donors. About this clone itself: Antigen: not known.

Germline lookup yields CDR1 MDHEN and CDR2 SYDVKM. The CDR3 consists of 15 residues. V trimming: 4 bases; J trimming: 4 bases; junction bases outside the gene matches: 6. 13 Jbeta primers and 60 Vbeta primers were used for the PCR. The table came from immunoSEQ multiplex PCR; TCRdb's copy has only in-frame clones and leaves some out. Among roughly 140,000 clones listed, 55% to 70% were seen once. Material for sequencing was PBMCs. The V call is TRBV28, the J call TRBJ2-3; 9 bases line up with TRBD2. This sequence was found in a woman aged 60 to 75 in good health and CMV-seropositive. In DNA form, the CDR3 reads TGTGCCAGCAGTTCCTATAGCGGGAGATCAGATACGCAGTATTTT. It yields the protein CASSSYSGRSDTQYF.